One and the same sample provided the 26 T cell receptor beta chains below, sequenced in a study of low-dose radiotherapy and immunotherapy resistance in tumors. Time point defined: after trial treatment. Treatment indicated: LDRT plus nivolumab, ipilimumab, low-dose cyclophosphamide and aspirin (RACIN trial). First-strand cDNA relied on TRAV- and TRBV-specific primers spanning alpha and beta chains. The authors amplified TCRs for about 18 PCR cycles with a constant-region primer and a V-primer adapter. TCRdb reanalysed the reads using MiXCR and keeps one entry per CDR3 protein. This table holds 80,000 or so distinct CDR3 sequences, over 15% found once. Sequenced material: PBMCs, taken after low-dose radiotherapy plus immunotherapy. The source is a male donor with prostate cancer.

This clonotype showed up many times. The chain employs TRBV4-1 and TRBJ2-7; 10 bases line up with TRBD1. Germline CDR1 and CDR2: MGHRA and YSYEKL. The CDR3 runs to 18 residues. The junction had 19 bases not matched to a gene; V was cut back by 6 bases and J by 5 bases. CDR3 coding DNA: TGCGCCAGCAGTCGTACCCCGGACAGGGGGGCAACTAGCAACGAGCAGTACTTC. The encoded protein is CASSRTPDRGATSNEQYF.

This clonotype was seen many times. CDR3 bases: TGTGCCAGCAGCGAAAACGGGGCGCGCCCATATTTT. Its translation is CASSENGARPYF. The chain carries TRBV11-2 and TRBJ2-3; perhaps D is TRBD1 or TRBD2 (5 bases each). The CDR3 contains 12 residues. V lost 5 bases and J 15 bases, leaving 18 bases between the germline ends. Per germline, CDR1 SGHAT and CDR2 FQNNGV.

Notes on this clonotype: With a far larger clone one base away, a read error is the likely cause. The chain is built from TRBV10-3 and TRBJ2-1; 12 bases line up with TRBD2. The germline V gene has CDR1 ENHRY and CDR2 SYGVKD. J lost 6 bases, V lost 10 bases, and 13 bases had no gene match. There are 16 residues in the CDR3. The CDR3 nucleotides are TGTGCCACAAAAGCCCGGACTAGCGGGGACTGCAATGAGCAGTTCTTC. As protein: CATKARTSGDCNEQFF.

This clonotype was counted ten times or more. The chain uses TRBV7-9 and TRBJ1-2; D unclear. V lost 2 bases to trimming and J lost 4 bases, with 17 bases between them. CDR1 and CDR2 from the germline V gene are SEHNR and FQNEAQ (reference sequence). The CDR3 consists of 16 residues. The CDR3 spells CASSLPLRGKAYGYTF. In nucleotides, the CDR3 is TGTGCCAGCAGCTTACCTCTGCGGGGAAAGGCCTATGGCTACACCTTC.

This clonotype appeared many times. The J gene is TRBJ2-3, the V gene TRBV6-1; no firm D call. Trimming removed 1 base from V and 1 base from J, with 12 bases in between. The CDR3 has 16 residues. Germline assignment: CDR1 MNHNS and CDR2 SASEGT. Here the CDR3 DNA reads TGTGCCAGCAGTGAAGTTGGATTTTGGGGCACAGATACGCAGTATTTT. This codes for CASSEVGFWGTDTQYF.

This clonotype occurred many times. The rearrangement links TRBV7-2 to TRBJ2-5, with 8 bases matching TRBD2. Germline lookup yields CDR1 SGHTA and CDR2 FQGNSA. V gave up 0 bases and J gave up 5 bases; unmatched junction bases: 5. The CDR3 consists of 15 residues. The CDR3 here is CASSLAPSGSETQYF. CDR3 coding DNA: TGTGCCAGCAGCTTAGCGCCCAGCGGGAGTGAGACCCAGTACTTC.

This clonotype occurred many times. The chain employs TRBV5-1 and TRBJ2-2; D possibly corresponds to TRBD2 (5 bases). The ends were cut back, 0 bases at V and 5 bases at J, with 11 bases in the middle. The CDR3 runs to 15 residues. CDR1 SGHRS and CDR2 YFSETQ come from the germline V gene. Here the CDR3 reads CASSLGGSWTGELFF. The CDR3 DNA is TGCGCCAGCAGCTTGGGAGGGAGCTGGACCGGGGAGCTGTTTTTT.

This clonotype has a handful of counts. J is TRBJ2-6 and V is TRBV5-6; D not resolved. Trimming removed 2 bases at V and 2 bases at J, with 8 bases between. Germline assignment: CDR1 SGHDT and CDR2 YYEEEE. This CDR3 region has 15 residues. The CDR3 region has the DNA TGTGCCAGCAGCTTTCTTATTACTGGGGCCAACGTCCTGACTTTC. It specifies CASSFLITGANVLTF.

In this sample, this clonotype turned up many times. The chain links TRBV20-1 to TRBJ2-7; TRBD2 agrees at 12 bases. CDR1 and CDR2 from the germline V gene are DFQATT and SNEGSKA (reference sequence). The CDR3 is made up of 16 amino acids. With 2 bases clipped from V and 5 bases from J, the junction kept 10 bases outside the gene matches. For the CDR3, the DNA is TGCAGTGCTAGATTACCCGGACTAGCGGGACCGAACGAGCAGTACTTC. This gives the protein CSARLPGLAGPNEQYF.

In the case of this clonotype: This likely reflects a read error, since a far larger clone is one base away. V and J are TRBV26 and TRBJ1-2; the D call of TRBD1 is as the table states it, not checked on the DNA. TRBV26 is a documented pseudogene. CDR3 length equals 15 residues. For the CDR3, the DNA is TGTGCCAGCAGTGCTTCAGGGGGCCTTTACTATGGCTACACCTTC. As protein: CASSASGGLYYGYTF.

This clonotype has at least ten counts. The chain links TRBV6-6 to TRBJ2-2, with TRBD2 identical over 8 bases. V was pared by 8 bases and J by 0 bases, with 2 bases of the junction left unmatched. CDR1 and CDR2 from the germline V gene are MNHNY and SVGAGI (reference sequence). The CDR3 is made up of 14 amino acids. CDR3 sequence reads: CASRSGTNTGELFF. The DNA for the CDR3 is TGTGCCAGCCGTAGCGGGACGAACACCGGGGAGCTGTTTTTT.

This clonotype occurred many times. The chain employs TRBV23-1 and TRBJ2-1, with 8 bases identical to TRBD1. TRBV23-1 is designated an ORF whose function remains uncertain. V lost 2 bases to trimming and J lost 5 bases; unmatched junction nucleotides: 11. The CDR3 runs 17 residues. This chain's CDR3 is CASSQLDRGQAHNEQFF. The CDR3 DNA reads TGCGCCAGCAGTCAACTAGACAGGGGACAAGCGCACAATGAGCAGTTCTTC.

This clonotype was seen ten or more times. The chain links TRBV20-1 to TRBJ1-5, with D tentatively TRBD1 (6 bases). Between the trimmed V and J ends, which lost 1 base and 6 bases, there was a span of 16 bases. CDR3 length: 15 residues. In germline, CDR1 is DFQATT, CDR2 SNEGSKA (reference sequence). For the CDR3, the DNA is TGCAGTGCTAGAGCAGGAGTTTCAGGGGCTCAGCCCCAGCATTTT. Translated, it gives CSARAGVSGAQPQHF.

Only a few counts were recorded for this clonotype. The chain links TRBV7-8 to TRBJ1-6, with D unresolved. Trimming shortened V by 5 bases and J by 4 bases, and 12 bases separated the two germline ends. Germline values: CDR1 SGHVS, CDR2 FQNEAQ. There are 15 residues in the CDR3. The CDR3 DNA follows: TGTGCCAGCAGCACTAGGACGGGGTATAATTCACCCCTCCACTTT. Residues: CASSTRTGYNSPLHF.

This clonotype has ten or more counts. The CDR3 spells CASRSSGLSLEQYF. The CDR3 region has the DNA TGTGCCAGCAGGTCTTCGGGACTCTCTCTCGAGCAGTACTTC. The V gene is TRBV7-2, the J gene TRBJ2-7, with a weak D call TRBD2 (6 bases). Between the trimmed V and J ends, which lost 6 bases and 6 bases, there was a span of 18 bases. The CDR3 consists of 14 residues. Germline lookup yields CDR1 SGHTA and CDR2 FQGNSA.

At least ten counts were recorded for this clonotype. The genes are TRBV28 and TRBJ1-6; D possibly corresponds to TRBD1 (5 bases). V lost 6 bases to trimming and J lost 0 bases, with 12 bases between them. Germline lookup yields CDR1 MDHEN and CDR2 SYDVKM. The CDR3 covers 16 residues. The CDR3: CASRGRYSSYNSPLHF. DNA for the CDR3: TGTGCCAGCAGGGGACGGTATAGCTCCTATAATTCACCCCTCCACTTT.

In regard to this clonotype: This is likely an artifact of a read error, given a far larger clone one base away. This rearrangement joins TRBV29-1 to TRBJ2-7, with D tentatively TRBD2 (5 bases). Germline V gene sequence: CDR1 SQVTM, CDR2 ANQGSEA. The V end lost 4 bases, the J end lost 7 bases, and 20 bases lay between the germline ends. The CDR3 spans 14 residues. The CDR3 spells CSVVVGSSYNEQYF. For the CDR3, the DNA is TGCAGCGTTGTGGTGGGGAGCTCCTACAATGAGCAGTACTTC.

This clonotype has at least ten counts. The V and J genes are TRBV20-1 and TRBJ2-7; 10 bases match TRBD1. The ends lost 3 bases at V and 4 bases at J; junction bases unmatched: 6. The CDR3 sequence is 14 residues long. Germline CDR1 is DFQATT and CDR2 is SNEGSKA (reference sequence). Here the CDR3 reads CSASPGQGFYEQYF. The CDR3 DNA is TGCAGTGCTAGCCCGGGACAGGGGTTTTACGAGCAGTACTTC.

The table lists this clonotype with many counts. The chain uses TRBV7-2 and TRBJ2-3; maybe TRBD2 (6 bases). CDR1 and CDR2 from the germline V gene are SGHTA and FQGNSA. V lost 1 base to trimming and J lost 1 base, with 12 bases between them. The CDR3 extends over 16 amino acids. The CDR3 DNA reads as TGTGCCAGCAGCTTAGAAAATCAGCGGGGCACAGATACGCAGTATTTT. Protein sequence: CASSLENQRGTDTQYF. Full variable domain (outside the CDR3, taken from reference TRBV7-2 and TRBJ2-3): GAGVSQSPSNKVTEKGKDVELRCDPISGHTALYWYRQSLGQGLEFLIYFQGNSAPDKSGLPSDRFSAERTGGSVSTLTIQRTQQEDSAVYLCASSLENQRGTDTQYFGPGTRLTVL.

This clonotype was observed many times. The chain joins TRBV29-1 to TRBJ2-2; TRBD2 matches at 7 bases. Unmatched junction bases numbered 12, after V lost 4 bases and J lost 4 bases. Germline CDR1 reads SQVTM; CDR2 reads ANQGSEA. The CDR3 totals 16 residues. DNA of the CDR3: TGCAGCGTTGGGGGCCGGGGGGTCGAGGGCACCGGGGAGCTGTTTTTT. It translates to CSVGGRGVEGTGELFF.

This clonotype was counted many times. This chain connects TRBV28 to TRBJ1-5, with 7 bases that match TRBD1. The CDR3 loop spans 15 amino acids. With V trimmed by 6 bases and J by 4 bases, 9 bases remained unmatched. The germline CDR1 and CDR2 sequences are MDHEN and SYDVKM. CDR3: CASSPRGGGNQPQHF. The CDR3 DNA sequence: TGTGCCAGCAGCCCCAGGGGGGGTGGGAATCAGCCCCAGCATTTT.

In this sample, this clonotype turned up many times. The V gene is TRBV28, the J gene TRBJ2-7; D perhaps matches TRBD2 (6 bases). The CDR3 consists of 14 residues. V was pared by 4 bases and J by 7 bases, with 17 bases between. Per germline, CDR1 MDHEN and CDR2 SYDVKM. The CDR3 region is CASSSGGIRGEQYF. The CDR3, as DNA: TGTGCCAGCAGTTCCGGCGGTATACGGGGGGAGCAGTACTTC. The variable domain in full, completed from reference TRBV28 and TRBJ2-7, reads DVKVTQSSRYLVKRTGEKVFLECVQDMDHENMFWYRQDPGLGLRLIYFSYDVKMKEKGDIPEGYSVSREKKERFSLILESASTNQTSMYLCASSSGGIRGEQYFGPGTRLTVT.

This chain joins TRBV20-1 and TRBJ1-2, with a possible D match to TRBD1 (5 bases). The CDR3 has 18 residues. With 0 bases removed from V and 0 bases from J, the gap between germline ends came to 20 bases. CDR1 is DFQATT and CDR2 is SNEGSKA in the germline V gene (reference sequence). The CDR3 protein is CSARDQGWSGIANYGYTF. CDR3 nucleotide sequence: TGCAGTGCTAGAGATCAGGGATGGTCTGGAATAGCTAACTATGGCTACACCTTC.

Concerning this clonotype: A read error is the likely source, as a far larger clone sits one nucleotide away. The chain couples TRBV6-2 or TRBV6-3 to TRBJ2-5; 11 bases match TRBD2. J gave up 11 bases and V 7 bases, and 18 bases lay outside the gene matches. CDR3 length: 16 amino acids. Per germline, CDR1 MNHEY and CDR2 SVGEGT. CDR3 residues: CASTDRSGRVYNEQYF. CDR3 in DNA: TGTGCCAGCACCGATCGTAGCGGGAGGGTCTACAATGAGCAGTACTTC.

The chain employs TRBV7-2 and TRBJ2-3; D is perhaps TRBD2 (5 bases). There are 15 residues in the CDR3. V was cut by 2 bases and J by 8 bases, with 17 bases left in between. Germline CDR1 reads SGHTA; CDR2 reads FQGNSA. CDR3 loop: CASSLLVRASGTQYF. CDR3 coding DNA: TGTGCCAGCAGCTTACTGGTGAGGGCGTCAGGTACGCAGTATTTT.

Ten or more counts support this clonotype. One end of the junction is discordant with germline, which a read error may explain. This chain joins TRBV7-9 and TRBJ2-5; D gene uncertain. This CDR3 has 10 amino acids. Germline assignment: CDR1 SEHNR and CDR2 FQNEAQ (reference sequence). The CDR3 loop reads CASSLVDPTW. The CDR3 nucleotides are TGTGCCAGCAGCTTAGTCGACCCAACGTGG.